The clone carrying this T cell receptor beta chain turned up a few times. Its matching antigen is unknown. The data were taken from a study of T-cell reconstitution after alpha-beta-depleted transplantation in children. Broader study findings: Expanded graft clones numbering several hundred reportedly gave rise to alpha-beta T cells about two months after transplant. By one year post-transplant, T-cell counts and diversity largely arose from T cells that were newly produced.

Unique molecular identifiers tagged the TCRbeta library. TCRdb analysed the PCR reads with MiXCR anew, one entry per CDR3 protein. This sample has about 200,000 distinct CDR3 sequences, with approximately 6.9% found just once. The TCR was taken from a boy aged 2 to 9 with acute lymphoblastic leukemia, due to receive a stem cell transplant. The starting material was PBMCs, obtained before TCRalphabeta/CD19-depleted stem cell transplant.

The CDR3 DNA reads as TGTGCCAGCAGCGCAGGTTTCCAAGAGACCCAGTACTTC. The encoded protein is CASSAGFQETQYF. This chain uses TRBV9 with TRBJ2-5, with D uncertain. Germline loops: CDR1 SGDLS, CDR2 YYNGEE. This CDR3 comprises 13 residues. Trimming stripped 3 bases from V and 1 base from J, with 7 bases between. The full variable domain, with the rest looked up from reference TRBV9 and TRBJ2-5, is DSGVTQTPKHLITATGQRVTLRCSPRSGDLSVYWYQQSLDQGLQFLIQYYNGEERAKGNILERFSAQQFPDLHSELNLSSLELGDSALYFCASSAGFQETQYFGPGTRLLVL.